These 25 T cell receptor beta chains were sequenced from one sample in a study of beta chain features in type 1 diabetes. Study-level points and caveats: For Type 1 diabetes patients, all four CD4+ subsets carried TCRB CDR3s that were moderately but significantly shorter.

The authors reverse transcribed all of the isolated RNA, so sequencing captured expressed TCRB transcripts. Sequencing used immunoSEQ multiplex PCR; TCRdb keeps in-frame clones, though not all of them. The sample has roughly 400,000 clones; about 10% are singletons. These receptors are not linked to any known antigen. The sample consisted of central memory CD4+ T cells from blood. These receptor sequences come from a young man with type 1 diabetes.

This clone was observed at least ten times. The J gene is TRBJ2-5, the V gene TRBV27; either TRBD1 or TRBD2 may fit D (5 bases each). CDR1 MNHEY and CDR2 SMNVEV come from the germline V gene (reference sequence). Between the trimmed V and J ends, which lost 5 bases and 3 bases, there was a span of 19 bases. The CDR3 extends over 16 amino acids. The CDR3 loop is CASSRPGTGNKETQYF. As DNA, the CDR3 is TGTGCCAGCAGTCGCCCCGGGACGGGGAATAAAGAGACCCAGTACTTC.

This clone turned up a few times. The V gene is TRBV7-6, the J gene TRBJ2-7, with TRBD2 matching 10 bases. The V gene end was trimmed by 1 base and the J gene end by 6 bases; junction bases not matched to a gene: 9. Germline-derived CDR1 and CDR2 are SGHVS and FNYEAQ. The CDR3 loop spans 16 amino acids. CDR3 sequence: CASSLDALAGVFEQYF. CDR3 coding DNA: TGTGCCAGCAGCTTAGACGCCCTAGCGGGAGTCTTCGAGCAGTACTTC.

This clone was counted many times. The chain has TRBV28 and TRBJ2-7; tentative D call: TRBD1 (7 bases). V dropped 6 bases and J dropped 9 bases, with 21 bases sitting between them. CDR1 and CDR2 from the germline V gene are MDHEN and SYDVKM. This CDR3 has 14 residues. The CDR3: CASREGRQGRMQYF. CDR3 in DNA: TGTGCCAGCAGGGAGGGAAGACAGGGAAGAATGCAGTACTTC.

Worth noting for this clone: Because it lacks the conserved phenylalanine or tryptophan at the end, this CDR3 is likely a read error. This chain links TRBV5-1 with TRBJ1-1; 8 nucleotides agree with TRBD1. Germline loops: CDR1 SGHRS, CDR2 YFSETQ. V shed 3 bases and J 1 base; nucleotides not matched to a gene: 2. The length of the CDR3 is 14 residues. CDR3 DNA: TGCGCCAGCAGCTCCGGGACAGGGAACACTGAAGCTTTCCTT. Residues: CASSSGTGNTEAFL.

This clone was seen more than once but under ten times. The chain combines TRBV10-1 with TRBJ1-1, with a tentative D call TRBD1 (5 bases). The CDR3 covers 15 residues. The ends were cut back, 0 bases at V and 6 bases at J, with 14 bases in the middle. Germline V gene sequence: CDR1 WNHNN, CDR2 SYGVQD (reference sequence). The CDR3 nucleotides are TGCGCCAGCAGTGAGTCGGACGGGATGGGGGCTGAAGCTTTCTTT. Translation: CASSESDGMGAEAFF.

This rearrangement joins TRBV7-9 to TRBJ1-5, with TRBD1 identical over 7 bases. This CDR3 spans 15 amino acids. The J segment lost 3 bases and the V segment lost 0 bases, leaving 2 bases of the junction unmatched. Germline V lookup: CDR1 SEHNR, CDR2 FQNEAQ (reference sequence). In DNA form, the CDR3 reads TGTGCCAGCAGCTTAGCAGGGGGCTTCAATCAGCCCCAGCATTTT. It translates to CASSLAGGFNQPQHF.

This clone showed up many times. This chain uses TRBV2 with TRBJ1-1; D gene ambiguous. Germline CDR1 SNHLY, CDR2 FYNNEI. There are 13 residues in the CDR3. V was cut by 6 bases and J by 1 base, with 9 bases left in between. The DNA of the CDR3 is TGTGCCAGCAGAAGGGAAGGGAACACTGAAGCTTTCTTT. Translating it yields CASRREGNTEAFF.

This rearrangement joins TRBV5-1 to TRBJ1-1; D is possibly TRBD1 (5 bases). Germline V gene lookup returns CDR1 SGHRS and CDR2 YFSETQ. The CDR3 totals 15 residues. Trimming took 0 bases from V and 3 from J, leaving 12 bases between them. The CDR3 nucleotides read TGCGCCAGCAGCTTGGCGAGCCAGGGAGACACTGAAGCTTTCTTT. The encoded protein is CASSLASQGDTEAFF. The full variable domain, in which reference TRBV5-1 and TRBJ1-1 provide the parts outside the CDR3, is KAGVTQTPRYLIKTRGQQVTLSCSPISGHRSVSWYQQTPGQGLQFLFEYFSETQRNKGNFPGRFSGRQFSNSRSEMNVSTLELGDSALYLCASSLASQGDTEAFFGQGTRLTVV.

This clone came up a few times. The chain is built from TRBV27 and TRBJ1-3; D gene unclear. The CDR3 runs to 12 residues. Looked up from germline, CDR1 is MNHEY and CDR2 is SMNVEV (reference sequence). V was trimmed by 5 bases and J by 7 bases, leaving 9 bases between them. This CDR3 reads CASSPSGNTIYF. The CDR3 nucleotides are TGTGCCAGCAGTCCGTCGGGGAACACCATATATTTT.

In its sample, this clone was seen a few times. The CDR3 DNA sequence: TGTGCCACCACAGAGAGTTACTCCTACGAGCAGTACTTC. Translating gives CATTESYSYEQYF. V and J are TRBV6-6 and TRBJ2-7; D is ambiguous. V lost 10 bases and J lost 0, with 13 bases in between. The CDR3 length is 13 residues. Per the germline V gene, CDR1 is MNHNY and CDR2 is SVGAGI (reference sequence).

The chain has TRBV6-1 and TRBJ2-2; 7 bases are a match to TRBD1. CDR1 is MNHNS, CDR2 SASEGT, per germline. The CDR3 is 15 amino acids. Germline trimming cut 5 bases from V and 1 base from J; bases unmatched to any gene: 4. CDR3 residues: CASSLGQRNTGELFF. The CDR3 DNA reads TGTGCCAGCAGTTTGGGACAGCGGAACACCGGGGAGCTGTTTTTT.

This clone came up a few times. This sequence joins TRBV5-6 and TRBJ2-5, with 12 bases identical to TRBD2. There are 17 residues in the CDR3. V was clipped by 4 bases and J by 5 bases; unmatched bases: 12. Germline CDR1 reads SGHDT; CDR2 reads YYEEEE. CDR3 DNA sequence: TGTGCCAGCAGCCTTAAGAGACTAGCGGGAGAGCGTGAGACCCAGTACTTC. It encodes CASSLKRLAGERETQYF.

The sample holds many counts of this clone. The chain couples TRBV5-6 to TRBJ2-3; D remains ambiguous. Germline lookup yields CDR1 SGHDT and CDR2 YYEEEE. The CDR3 is 14 residues long. Trimming pared 4 bases from V and 0 bases from J, leaving 9 bases between. DNA for the CDR3: TGTGCCAGCAGCCCAACGTGGAGCACAGATACGCAGTATTTT. This encodes CASSPTWSTDTQYF.

V gene TRBV30 combines with J gene TRBJ2-7; D not certain. Looked up from germline, CDR1 is GTSNPN and CDR2 is SVGIG (reference sequence). Trimming stripped 0 bases from V and 6 bases from J, with 9 bases between. The CDR3 totals 12 residues. CDR3 region: CAWSVAAGEQYF. CDR3 nucleotides: TGTGCCTGGAGTGTAGCCGCTGGCGAGCAGTACTTC.

Only a few counts were recorded for this clone. The V call is TRBV28, the J call TRBJ2-5, with TRBD1 matching 9 bases. This CDR3 has 17 amino acids. Trimming cost V 7 bases and J 8 bases; bases outside gene matches: 20. CDR1 MDHEN and CDR2 SYDVKM come from the germline V gene. CDR3 region: CASIGSPGTGFEGTQYF. The DNA of the CDR3 is TGTGCCAGCATAGGGAGCCCCGGGACAGGGTTTGAGGGAACCCAGTACTTC.

The V and J genes are TRBV7-9 and TRBJ2-1; D is unresolved. The germline V gene has CDR1 SEHNR and CDR2 FQNEAQ (reference sequence). The CDR3 contains 12 residues. V was cut by 2 bases and J by 8 bases, with 7 bases left in between. The CDR3 is CASSLTIDEQFF. The CDR3 DNA reads TGTGCCAGCAGCTTAACTATCGATGAGCAGTTCTTC.

Only a few counts were recorded for this clone. The chain has TRBV10-3 and TRBJ1-5, with 10 bases identical to TRBD1. Trimming removed 4 bases from V and 7 bases from J; junction bases left unmatched: 7. In germline, CDR1 is ENHRY, CDR2 SYGVKD. The CDR3 consists of 15 residues. CDR3 sequence (DNA): TGTGCCATCAGTGGGACAGGGGGGAGAAGCCAGCCCCAGCATTTT. Its protein is CAISGTGGRSQPQHF.

V and J are TRBV28 and TRBJ1-1, with D possibly being TRBD1 (5 bases). Per germline, CDR1 MDHEN and CDR2 SYDVKM. The CDR3 length is 15 residues. With 10 bases removed from V and 2 bases from J, the gap between germline ends came to 20 bases. CDR3 amino acids: CATKSPAGSNTEAFF. The CDR3 nucleotides read TGTGCCACTAAATCCCCCGCAGGGAGCAACACTGAAGCTTTCTTT.

The rearrangement joins TRBV5-1 to TRBJ2-5, with a tentative D call TRBD1 (5 bases). The germline CDR1 and CDR2 sequences are SGHRS and YFSETQ. This CDR3 is built from 13 residues. Trimming shortened V by 5 bases and J by 2 bases, and 10 bases separated the two germline ends. CDR3 protein: CASRRTPQETQYF. The CDR3, as DNA: TGCGCCAGCAGGCGGACACCGCAAGAGACCCAGTACTTC.

J is TRBJ2-4 and V is TRBV18; TRBD1 aligns across 10 bases. Unmatched junction bases numbered 6, after V lost 1 base and J lost 0 bases. This CDR3 is 18 amino acids long. CDR1 and CDR2 (germline): KGHSH, LQKENI. The CDR3 DNA follows: TGTGCCAGCTCACCACAATACGGGACAGGGGCAGCCAAAAACATTCAGTACTTC. This encodes CASSPQYGTGAAKNIQYF. Drawing the rest from reference TRBV18 and TRBJ2-4, the complete variable domain is NAGVMQNPRHLVRRRGQEARLRCSPMKGHSHVYWYRQLPEEGLKFMVYLQKENIIDESGMPKERFSAEFPKEGPSILRIQQVVRGDSAAYFCASSPQYGTGAAKNIQYFGAGTRLSVL.

The V gene is TRBV6-5, the J gene TRBJ1-3; D unresolved. V was trimmed by 10 bases and J by 0 bases, leaving 16 bases between them. Per germline, CDR1 MNHEY and CDR2 SVGAGI. This CDR3 comprises 15 residues. CDR3 region: CATGRVASSGNTIYF. The CDR3 DNA reads as TGTGCCACAGGTCGGGTCGCGAGCTCTGGAAACACCATATATTTT.

In its sample, this clone was seen a few times. This chain joins TRBV5-1 and TRBJ2-7, with TRBD2 as a possible D gene (8 bases). V was trimmed by 4 bases and J by 3 bases, leaving 17 bases between them. CDR1 and CDR2 (germline): SGHRS, YFSETQ. This CDR3 comprises 15 residues. CDR3 bases: TGCGCCAGCAGCCCACAGGGGAGCGGGAGCTACGAGCAGTACTTC. Protein product: CASSPQGSGSYEQYF.

This sequence joins TRBV7-9 and TRBJ1-2, with 9 nucleotides matching TRBD1. The CDR3 consists of 15 residues. Germline-derived CDR1 and CDR2 are SEHNR and FQNEAQ (reference sequence). V lost 5 bases, J lost 6 bases, and 10 bases stayed unmatched. The DNA for the CDR3 is TGTGCCAGCAGCAAAACAGGGGGCTGGGACAATGGCTACACCTTC. Translating it yields CASSKTGGWDNGYTF.

This clone has just a few counts. The gene calls are TRBV7-9 and TRBJ2-7; the match to TRBD1 covers 9 bases. Per germline, CDR1 SEHNR and CDR2 FQNEAQ (reference sequence). The CDR3 contains 15 residues. Germline trimming cut 5 bases from V and 6 bases from J; bases unmatched to any gene: 11. CDR3 coding DNA: TGTGCCAGCAGCCTCTTAGGGACAGGGATGAGCGAGCAGTACTTC. Its protein is CASSLLGTGMSEQYF.

This clone came up a few times. CDR3 sequence: CASSNRDRIYGYTF. CDR3 nucleotide sequence: TGTGCCAGCAGCAACCGGGACAGGATCTATGGCTACACCTTC. The chain couples TRBV28 to TRBJ1-2; 8 bases agree with TRBD1. The V and J ends lost 6 bases and 4 bases, in that order; junction bases with no gene match: 7. The CDR3 runs 14 residues. CDR1 and CDR2 from the germline V gene are MDHEN and SYDVKM.